This T cell receptor beta chain is drawn from a study of blood T cell repertoires in COVID-19. In the study overall: COVID-19 samples from acute and convalescent phases originated in the United States, Italy and Spain. From T cells, B-cell-depleted T cells, or PBMCs came the material, which was cDNA or gDNA.

The assay was immunoSEQ multiplex PCR, and TCRdb's table has in-frame clones only and misses some. There are about 330,000 clones in the sample; around 87% occur only once, and over 4% lies in the top ten. The participants were between roughly 18 and 89 years old and came from under 25 US areas. Per germline, CDR1 MNHEY and CDR2 SVGAGI. The CDR3 totals 16 residues. Trimming took off 3 bases at V and 2 bases at J, with 14 bases between the two ends. This clone has only one observation. The receptor comes from a woman in her thirties who had recovered from COVID-19. This chain connects TRBV6-5 to TRBJ2-1, with D unresolved. Sequencing was carried out using PBMCs or T cells enriched from blood (not recorded which). The CDR3 coding sequence is TGTGCCAGCAGTTATACCGTGATAGCCGCCTACAATGAGCAGTTCTTC. Protein sequence: CASSYTVIAAYNEQFF.